Sequencing of this T cell receptor (beta chain) was carried out in a study of cytomegalovirus exposure and HLA in healthy donors (dated by TCRdb to the late 2010s). Turning to the overall study: The 700 or so repertoires of the first cohort and the roughly 110 validation repertoires were produced on the same platform, according to a later analysis. The study was designed to test whether signatures of past pathogen exposure could be identified by cataloging public T cell receptors. In addition to the first cohort of 666 subjects, a separate validation cohort of approximately 120 different subjects was used. To predict cytomegalovirus infection status, the study combined high-throughput TCR immunosequencing, statistical association of individual TCRs with disease status, and machine learning.

Donors formed part of the validation cohort, which comprised about 130 subjects and was distinct from the first cohort of under 800 subjects. The investigation overall reported the following: In a later analysis, TCRs clustered in the first cohort were found to also tend to co-occur in the roughly 130 validation repertoires, with 94% of cluster scores above 0. In vitro tests confirmed that a few of the cytomegalovirus-associated TCR beta chains recognize cytomegalovirus antigens. According to the authors, the approach could potentially be generalized to other disease states and immunological phenotypes. A total of 150 to 200 TCR beta chains were listed by the study as associated with cytomegalovirus. Cytomegalovirus status was reported to be diagnosed by the classifier with high specificity and sensitivity in both the original and validation cohorts. Most TCR sequences were seen in very few donors, while some public TCRs were found in many individuals. A later analysis had no HLA typing for the validation cohort, so co-occurrence there was scored across all 130 or so repertoires.

Receptor libraries were prepared by the immunoSEQ multiplex PCR assay. The source study handled its data this way. A statistical classification framework was developed to diagnose cytomegalovirus status using the catalog of TCR beta chain sequences. This immuneACCESS table, as held by TCRdb, lists in-frame sequences with V and J called but not all clones. Of the missing ones, under half trace to an unresolved V gene in checked studies; the others have no known cause. Clone size and the V and J calls come from that table; the DNA yielded D and trimming. The sample profile shows some 70,000 clones; approximately 97% of them were found once. The ten largest clones add up to around 2.2% of the sample. The CDR3 covers 14 residues, taking in both the cysteine and the phenylalanine. The DNA shown is the 42-base CDR3, in frame from base 1. Germline trimming: 1 base from V, 14 bases from J; junction bases outside gene matches: 6. Reading the germline V gene gives CDR1 SGHVS and CDR2 FQNEAQ.

A note on this clone: It lacks a known antigen. There are no base qualities to consult, and no much larger clone falls within one base.

The chain is assembled from TRBV7-8 and TRBJ1-3; TRBD1 agrees with 12 junctional bases. The source material was PBMCs. The receptor was derived from a man aged 18 to 30 in good health and CMV-seronegative. The CDR3 region has the sequence CASSLEGQGAPLYF. The DNA is TGTGCCAGCAGCTTAGAGGGACAGGGGGCTCCCTTATATTTT.